The 11 T cell receptor beta chains listed next were all sequenced from one sample in a study of cytomegalovirus exposure and HLA in healthy donors. PCR was performed using 60 Vbeta and 13 Jbeta primers. Profiled with immunoSEQ multiplex PCR; TCRdb holds only in-frame clones, not every one. The sample lists fewer than 120,000 clones, roughly 80% occurring once. The specimen sequenced was PBMCs. All receptors come from a woman under 40 in good health and CMV-seronegative.

This chain joins TRBV2 and TRBJ2-1; 9 nucleotides match TRBD2. Germline-derived CDR1 and CDR2 are SNHLY and FYNNEI. The CDR3 is made up of 13 amino acids. Trimming removed 7 bases from V and 7 bases from J; junction bases left unmatched: 5. The chain's CDR3 is CASTGTSMNEQFF. CDR3 in DNA: TGTGCCAGCACCGGGACTAGCATGAATGAGCAGTTCTTC.

CDR3 in DNA: TGCGCCAGCAGCCAAGATGCGTCAGGACAGGGGGTTCTCTCCTACAATGAGCAGTTCTTC. Residues: CASSQDASGQGVLSYNEQFF. V usage is TRBV4-3 and J usage is TRBJ2-1, with 10 positions matching TRBD1. This CDR3 comprises 20 residues. Germline V gives CDR1 LGHNA, CDR2 YSLEER. Trimming took 0 bases from V and 0 from J; bases not matched to a gene: 11.

The V and J genes are TRBV11-2 and TRBJ2-5; maybe TRBD1 (5 bases). Germline loops: CDR1 SGHAT, CDR2 FQNNGV. V gave up 2 bases and J gave up 2 bases, with 12 bases separating them. The CDR3 is 15 amino acids. The CDR3 DNA reads as TGTGCCAGCAGCTTACAACAGGATCCTCAAGAGACCCAGTACTTC. Its translation: CASSLQQDPQETQYF.

V is TRBV13 and J is TRBJ1-6, with D tentatively TRBD1 (6 bases). V lost 5 bases and J 3 bases, leaving 11 bases between the germline ends. The CDR3 loop spans 15 amino acids. Germline V gives CDR1 PRHDT, CDR2 FYEKMQ (reference sequence). In DNA form, the CDR3 reads TGTGCCAGCAGCCTCGGACAGAGCTATAATTCACCCCTCCACTTT. Its translation is CASSLGQSYNSPLHF.

This clone was found a few times. The J gene is TRBJ2-7, the V gene TRBV27, with 12 bases identical to TRBD1. This CDR3 is 13 amino acids long. J was trimmed by 4 bases and V by 10 bases; bases with no gene match: 5. CDR1 is MNHEY and CDR2 is SMNVEV in the germline V gene (reference sequence). The CDR3 nucleotides read TGTGCCACCGGGACAGGGGGCGGGTACGAGCAGTACTTC. Residues: CATGTGGGYEQYF.

The CDR3 region is CASSPAGELNTEAFF. Written as DNA, the CDR3 is TGTGCCAGCAGCCCTGCAGGGGAACTTAACACTGAAGCTTTCTTT. The V call is TRBV7-3, the J call TRBJ1-1; maybe TRBD1 (6 bases). This CDR3 comprises 15 residues. Germline CDR1 is SGHTA and CDR2 is FQGTGA. The V gene lost 5 bases and the J gene lost 2 bases, with 15 bases spanning the gap.

The gene calls are TRBV4-3 and TRBJ1-5; D gene uncertain. V lost 0 bases and J 0 bases, leaving 6 bases between the germline ends. CDR3 size: 15 residues. Germline values: CDR1 LGHNA, CDR2 YSLEER. The DNA of the CDR3 is TGCGCCAGCAGCCAAGAGTCCTATAGCAATCAGCCCCAGCATTTT. Protein: CASSQESYSNQPQHF.

The chain has TRBV29-1 and TRBJ2-1; D might be TRBD2 (6 bases). V dropped 2 bases and J dropped 4 bases, with 12 bases sitting between them. From germline, CDR1 is SQVTM and CDR2 ANQGSEA. The CDR3 is made up of 14 amino acids. The CDR3 here is CSVESSGGYNEQFF. CDR3 sequence (DNA): TGCAGCGTTGAAAGTAGCGGTGGTTACAATGAGCAGTTCTTC.

V gene TRBV28 combines with J gene TRBJ2-7, with D possibly being TRBD2 (5 bases). The germline gives CDR1 MDHEN, CDR2 SYDVKM. The length of the CDR3 is 14 residues. Deletions cut 0 bases from V and 2 bases from J, with 8 bases between. As DNA, the CDR3 is TGTGCCAGCAGTTTATGGGACTCACCCTACGAGCAGTACTTC. Encoded protein: CASSLWDSPYEQYF.

The rearrangement links TRBV2 to TRBJ1-1, with 7 positions matching TRBD1. The CDR3 spans 14 residues. Trimming at V came to 8 bases and at J to 4 bases, leaving 10 bases not matched to a gene. The germline CDR1 and CDR2 sequences are SNHLY and FYNNEI. The CDR3: CASYGTVESTEAFF. The CDR3 DNA reads as TGTGCCAGCTACGGGACAGTGGAATCCACTGAAGCTTTCTTT.

The chain couples TRBV5-6 to TRBJ2-7; TRBD1 might be the D (5 bases). Germline V gene lookup returns CDR1 SGHDT and CDR2 YYEEEE. V dropped 6 bases and J dropped 3 bases, with 16 bases sitting between them. This CDR3 is built from 14 residues. This CDR3 is CASNPTDARYEQYF. The CDR3 DNA reads TGTGCCAGCAACCCGACAGACGCTCGCTACGAGCAGTACTTC.